This T cell receptor (beta chain) was identified during a study of T cell responses to AZD1222 COVID-19 vaccine. Points from the study as a whole: Targeting of unmutated variant regions was reportedly seen in nearly half of spike-specific TCRs.

Points on this clone: The antigen remains unidentified.

Profiled with immunoSEQ multiplex PCR; TCRdb holds only in-frame clones, not every one. Of around 66,000 clones detected, 88% appear once; the ten largest clones hold more than 4%. V gave up 1 base and J gave up 0 bases, with 7 bases separating them. This CDR3 is 15 amino acids long. Germline V gene sequence: CDR1 LGHDT, CDR2 YNNKEL (reference sequence). The clonotype originates from an adult who received the MenACWY meningococcal vaccine as a control. This sequence joins TRBV3-1 (or the pseudogene TRBV3-2) and TRBJ1-3, with D unclear. This specimen was peripheral blood, taken 28 days after the second dose of the MenACWY control vaccine. DNA of the CDR3: TGTGCCAGCAGCCAAGTCGTGAGCTCTGGAAACACCATATATTTT. Translating it yields CASSQVVSSGNTIYF.